This T cell receptor beta chain was captured in a study of T-cell memory formation after mild COVID-19. A remark on this clonotype: Its antigen is still unknown.

Study results and caveats: Second-wave clones that peaked on day 37 lacked confirmed SARS-CoV-2 specificity. Day 15 to 85 contracting clones showed balanced CD4/CD8; day 15 to 37 expanders favored CD4+.

The TCR alpha and TCR beta cDNA libraries, bearing sample barcodes and UMIs, were generated by 5'RACE using constant-segment primers. TCRdb itself ran the 5' RACE reads through MiXCR, one entry per CDR3 protein. Among 400,000 or so distinct CDR3 sequences, 15% to 25% were seen once, and the ten largest hold 8.4%. Germline CDR1 reads DFQATT; CDR2 reads SNEGSKA (reference sequence). V dropped 6 bases and J dropped 2 bases, with 2 bases sitting between them. The CDR3 runs 11 residues. V and J are TRBV20-1 and TRBJ1-6; D is unclear. This receptor was taken from an adult woman who had mild COVID-19 (a few samples of this study predate the infection). Cell type and time point are not known. The sequenced sample consisted of PBMCs or a T cell subset sorted from them (not recorded which). The CDR3, as DNA: TGCAGTGCACCCTATAATTCACCCCTCCACTTT. This translates into CSAPYNSPLHF.